The sequence of this T cell receptor (beta chain) was determined in a study of blood T cell repertoires in COVID-19. Study-level information: Specimens from acute and convalescent COVID-19 originated in the United States, Italy and Spain. The analysed material was cDNA or gDNA that came from T cells, B-cell-depleted T cells, or PBMCs.

The ends were cut back, 0 bases at V and 0 bases at J, with 12 bases in the middle. CDR1 and CDR2 from the germline V gene are MGHRA and YSYEKL. The CDR3 runs to 17 residues. Authors' data handling: Estimated nucleated cell counts came from reference gene primer amplification. The data were produced by immunoSEQ multiplex PCR, yet TCRdb's version contains in-frame clones alone and is incomplete. From that table come the V and J calls and clone size; the DNA was used to work out D and trimming. The repertoire consists of around 200,000 clones, with more than 75% occurring once and the leading ten covering around 2.5%.

Specimen: peripheral blood. The chain has TRBV4-1 and TRBJ1-3, with D maybe TRBD1 (6 bases). The TCR was taken from a man aged 40-49 years with active or convalescent COVID-19. DNA of the CDR3: TGCGCCAGCAGCCAAGACTACAGGGCCAACTCTGGAAACACCATATATTTT. Translation gives CASSQDYRANSGNTIYF.